This T cell receptor beta chain was sequenced in a study of cytomegalovirus exposure and HLA in healthy donors (dated by TCRdb to about 2017). About the investigation overall: An earlier analysis of 587 of the donors reported under 300 Gb of sequence data and 95 million to 140 million unique TCR beta sequences obtained from 180 million or so T cells. A few DR-DQ haplotypes were treated as single units for association and clustering because of strong linkage in the cohort. Donor age, sex, ethnicity and CMV serostatus were compiled together with the repertoire data. Of the roughly 390 genotyped donors, approximately 80% fell in the genetic ancestry cluster associated with self-reported Caucasian donors. In the later analysis, no new phenotypic data were used to find candidate immune exposures; instead, reliance was placed on TCR beta sequences and their occurrence across donors. An earlier analysis of about 600 of the donors used high-throughput TCR beta sequencing to judge whether each TCR beta V gene segment behaved as functional or pseudogenic. Both class I and class II loci were covered by HLA typing, at four-digit resolution. Every discovery cohort repertoire had been produced on one sequencing platform. The number of donors typed differed by locus, with about 620-630 for A, B, C, DRB1 and DQB1, more than 500 for DQA1, 600 to 610 for DPA1, and 450 to 480 for DPB1. An early release that covered roughly 600 HLA-typed donors contained approximately 300 gigabases of sequencing data and 70 million to 100 million unique TCR sequences. A later genetic analysis used genome-wide SNP genotypes for about three fifths of the 666 donors, treating that subset as a discovery cohort. The study profiled the T cell repertoires of approximately 700 subjects by immunosequencing and related them to cytomegalovirus serostatus. High-throughput TCR immunosequencing, statistical association of individual TCRs with disease status, and machine learning were combined to predict cytomegalovirus infection status. On average, over 200,000 unique TCR beta nucleotide sequences were sequenced per donor among fewer than 500 genotyped donors of the cohort, with roughly 20% of those sequences being non-productive. Besides the first cohort of around 670 subjects, a separate validation cohort made up of 90 to 150 different subjects was used. The aim of the study was to test whether cataloging public T cell receptors could identify signatures of past pathogen exposure. In a later analysis, previously published TCR beta repertoires from some 640 donors were re-analyzed and high-resolution HLA genotyping was added so that TCR occurrence patterns could be studied. What the study reported, not specific to this receptor: Some IMGT-functional V segments, including TRBV6-2 and TRBV6-3, could not be told apart with the 87-base-pair reads, so those segments were excluded. The sequencing pipeline was judged likely to have produced a cluster of highly shared sequence variants as a technical artifact. Sequencing depth was assumed to be roughly uniform across donors in the presence/absence analyses, though that assumption may not hold. The study listed 164 TCR beta chains as associated with cytomegalovirus. A later analysis associated about 17,000 TCR beta sequences with specific HLA alleles at a false discovery rate of 0.05. In an earlier analysis of about 600 of the donors, most TCR beta V segments appeared in productive rearrangements about 87% or about 30% of the time, broadly matching IMGT annotations. Strong co-occurrence of HLA alleles, especially DR and DQ, made assigning TCR associations to individual alleles difficult. Cytomegalovirus status was reported to be diagnosed by the classifier with high specificity and sensitivity in both the original and validation cohorts. Because HLA typing was unavailable for some donors at each locus, only the typed subset was used in association tests. Compared with equally common non-associated chains, HLA-associated TCR beta chains in a later analysis were more clonally expanded and had lower generation probabilities. A further reported finding was that TCR beta sequences accurately predicted the HLA-A and HLA-B alleles for most subjects in the first cohort. In a later analysis, the rate of TCR association differed among HLA loci, with DRB1 alleles having the most associated TCRs and HLA-C alleles having the fewest. An association between a missense DCLRE1C variant and V-gene and J-gene trimming of TCR beta chains was found in a later genetic analysis and replicated in an independent cohort. In vitro tests confirmed that three of the cytomegalovirus-associated TCR beta chains recognize cytomegalovirus antigens. This cohort had only TCR beta chains sequenced, and the lack of alpha or paired-chain data limited which features could be detected. The only immune exposure information available for the cohort was CMV serostatus. The authors suggested that the approach could potentially be extended to other disease states and immunological phenotypes. According to a later analysis, most CMV-associated TCR beta chains appeared to be HLA-restricted, and the HLA associations seemed to be driven largely by CMV exposure. A later analysis reported that several top co-occurrence clusters appeared linked to parvovirus B19, influenza, CMV and Epstein-Barr virus. Most TCR sequences were seen in very few donors, while some public TCRs were found in many individuals. Because counts were too low, about 15 rarely observed V segments, including chromosome 9 orphons, were left out of the earlier analysis of some 640 of the donors. In a later genetic analysis, fewer N-insertions in productive TCRs were reported among donors in an Asian-associated ancestry cluster than the roughly 700-donor mean. Linkage disequilibrium might explain the correlated functional status among segregating V segments, but an unknown experimental factor could not be ruled out.

CDR1 and CDR2 are read off the germline V gene (reference sequence) as LNHDA and SQIVND. V gives up 4 bases and J gives up 3 bases, and the segment between their germline ends measures 13 bases. The CDR3 runs 14 residues from the cysteine to the phenylalanine. Only CDR3 DNA is held: 42 bases, read in frame from base 1. The method behind the library was the immunoSEQ multiplex PCR assay. The multiplex PCR relied on a mix of 60 forward primers for TCR Vbeta segments and 13 reverse primers for TCR Jbeta segments. The CDR3 region of rearranged TCR beta genes was amplified from genomic DNA by a multiplex PCR assay. The Illumina HiSeq System was used to sequence the amplified TCR beta libraries as 87-base-pair reads. On the authors' methods: A later analysis counted about 80 million unique TCR beta chains across the 650 to 800 repertoires, and around 9.9 million of these chains were shared by at least two donors. Raw reads were error-corrected and collapsed into unique sequences by a nearest-neighbor algorithm in which closely related sequences were merged to remove PCR and sequencing errors. CDR3 sequences were aligned to IMGT reference sequences to assign V, D and J gene segments. For a sequence to be retained, at least a six-nucleotide match to both a V gene segment and a J gene segment was required. Rearrangements were classified as productive when the CDR3 lacked stop codons and remained in frame with V and J, and all other rearrangements were classified as non-productive. Following IMGT convention, CDR3 was defined as the stretch from the second conserved V-encoded cysteine to the conserved J-encoded phenylalanine. The earlier analysis of 450 to 750 of the donors excluded any sequence lacking an unambiguous match to a single V gene segment. In an earlier analysis of almost 600 of the donors, a V segment was called functional when productive rearrangements were above 56.7%, and segregating when the standard deviation between donors exceeded 5%. A statistical classification framework was developed to diagnose cytomegalovirus status using the catalog of TCR beta chain sequences. A later analysis assigned V and J genes by comparing TCR nucleotide sequences with IMGT/GENE-DB human TR gene sequences. A later analysis assigned CDR3 sequences and most-parsimonious VDJ recombination scenarios with the TCRdist pipeline. In a later analysis, each TCR beta chain was defined by its CDR3 amino acid sequence together with its V-gene family, and reads lacking a unique V-gene family were excluded. As a way to deal with suspected cross-contamination and a sequencing artifact, a later analysis dropped approximately 570 nucleotide sequences that were highly shared and had low generation probability. A later analysis calculated a clonal expansion index for each public chain from normalized within-repertoire ranks of inferred template counts. In a later analysis, generation probabilities were computed using a VDJ recombination model fitted to out-of-frame rearrangements, and the results were checked against IGoR. In a later analysis, TCR-TCR, TCR-HLA and TCR-CMV co-occurrence was scored with hypergeometric tests, and a repertoire-size bias correction was applied to TCR pairs. A later analysis estimated false discovery rates by permuting HLA or CMV assignments 20 times. In a later analysis, co-occurring TCRs were grouped using DBSCAN, and TCRdist sequence similarity was added for clustering within HLA-allele-positive subsets. Repertoires with fewer than 30,000 or more than 120,000 public chains were left out of co-occurrence clustering, as were five repertoires with anomalous nucleotide sharing. TCRdb's version of the immuneACCESS table is confined to in-frame rearrangements and falls short of the full clone set. An unresolved V gene accounts for under half of the shortfall where checked; the remainder is of unknown origin. D and trimming come from the DNA, and the V and J calls and clone size come from that table. The table for this sample lists 180,000 or so clones; 75% to 85% of them were counted only once. The top ten constitute approximately 1.4% of the sample.

In total, 500 to 700 healthy bone marrow donors made up the cohort. At the time of sampling, all cohort members were nominally healthy, though unrecorded immune exposures were likely present. The donor was CMV seronegative and was included in the group of about 350 seronegative cohort members. Every donor gave a peripheral blood sample, and the peripheral blood mononuclear cells from that sample were used for TCR beta sequencing. The Qiagen DNeasy Blood Extraction Kit was used to extract genomic DNA from the blood cell samples. As to this clone: Its antigen is currently not known. Nothing much larger sits one base from this clone, and base qualities are not available.

The rearranged segments are TRBV19 and TRBJ2-7; TRBD1 might be the D gene, on 6 matching bases. The sequenced sample consisted of PBMCs. The TCR was taken from a man younger than 30 in good health and CMV-seronegative. CDR3 loop: CASSRRGQNYEQYF. The bases read TGTGCCAGTAGTAGGAGAGGACAGAACTACGAGCAGTACTTC.